The clone carrying this T cell receptor (beta chain) appeared many times. Its specificity is not known. The CDR3 extends over 11 amino acids. Germline-derived CDR1 and CDR2 are SGHNT and YYREEE (reference sequence). The V and J ends lost 4 bases and 5 bases respectively, with 6 bases between them. Using constant-segment primers, 5'RACE produced TCR alpha and TCR beta cDNA libraries carrying sample barcodes and UMIs. TCRdb processed the 5' RACE reads anew with MiXCR; each CDR3 protein has one entry. The top ten clones hold around 12% of a sample with about 500,000 distinct CDR3 sequences, roughly 22% of them seen once. The source of the sample is a study of T-cell memory formation after mild COVID-19. Study-level points and caveats: Pre-infection memory contained some responding clones, which suggested that cross-reactive memory had joined.

This clonotype was obtained from an adult woman who had mild COVID-19 (a few samples of this study predate the infection). Cell type and time point are not known. The J gene is TRBJ1-2, the V gene TRBV5-4; D not resolved. The sample was PBMCs or a T cell subset sorted from them (not recorded which). In DNA, the CDR3 is TGTGCCAGCAGCCGTGGGTATGGCTACACCTTC. This encodes CASSRGYGYTF. Full variable domain (missing parts from reference TRBV5-4 and TRBJ1-2): ETGVTQSPTHLIKTRGQQVTLRCSSQSGHNTVSWYQQALGQGPQFIFQYYREEENGRGNFPPRFSGLQFPNYSSELNVNALELDDSALYLCASSRGYGYTFGSGTRLTVV.